This TCR beta chain was captured in a study of shared clonotypes between healthy human individuals. This clone is a singleton in its sample. Antigen unknown. The germline V and J ends were trimmed by 2 bases and 8 bases, with 7 bases remaining between them. Germline-derived CDR1 and CDR2 are MNHNS and SASEGT. The CDR3 loop spans 12 amino acids. Study results and caveats: Clonotypes shared by all four donors outscored non-shared clonotypes in generation probability.

The sorted-subset replicate PCRs were given roughly 200 ng DNA, which is 30,000 to 35,000 T cell genomes. The authors' processing: ImmunoSEQ output lacked quality scores and full-length reads, limiting matched filtering. The table came from immunoSEQ multiplex PCR; TCRdb's copy has only in-frame clones and leaves some out. V, J and clone size derive from that table, while D and trimming were established from the DNA sequence. The repertoire holds millions of clones, with roughly 95% as singletons. As defined, naive CD8 cells were CD45RO-negative and positively selected for CCR7, with terminally differentiated effector memory CD45RA+ cells excluded.

The receptor's source is a man aged 18 to 30 in good health. Sequenced: naive CD8+ T cells sorted from blood. The V call is TRBV6-1, the J call TRBJ2-1, with unresolved D. CDR3 protein: CASSEHLDEQFF. In DNA, the CDR3 is TGTGCCAGCAGTGAACACTTGGATGAGCAGTTCTTC.